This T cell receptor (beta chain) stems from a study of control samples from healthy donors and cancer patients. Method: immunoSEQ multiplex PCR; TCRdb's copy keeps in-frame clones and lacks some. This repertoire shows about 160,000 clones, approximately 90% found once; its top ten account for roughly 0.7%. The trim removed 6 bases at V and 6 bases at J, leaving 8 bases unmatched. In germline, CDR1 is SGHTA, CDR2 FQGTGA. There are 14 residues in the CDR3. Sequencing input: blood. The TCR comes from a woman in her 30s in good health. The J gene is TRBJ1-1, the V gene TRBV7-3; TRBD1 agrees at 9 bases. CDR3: CASSPDRGDAEAFF. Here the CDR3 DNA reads TGTGCCAGCAGTCCGGACAGGGGAGATGCTGAAGCTTTCTTT.